The 24 T cell receptor beta chains below all came from one sample that was sequenced in a study of PD-L1 blockade in urothelial cancer. This sample's time point: pretreatment peripheral blood. Using immunoSEQ multiplex PCR, the repertoire was profiled, and TCRdb retains in-frame clones only, with some absent. This sample has roughly 90,000 clones, with around 89% found just once. The sample in question was PBMCs, obtained around atezolizumab (anti-PD-L1) treatment. These receptors were obtained from a woman older than 75 with urothelial cancer.

This chain links TRBV18 with TRBJ2-1, with TRBD2 matching 11 bases. This CDR3 has 16 residues. Germline assignment: CDR1 KGHSH and CDR2 LQKENI. V dropped 0 bases and J dropped 2; count of bases not matched to a gene: 0. CDR3 DNA sequence: TGTGCCAGCTCACCACCGACTAGCGGGGCCTACAATGAGCAGTTCTTC. It specifies CASSPPTSGAYNEQFF.

CDR3 coding DNA: TGTGCCAGCAGCTTATTAGGGGGTACCAAAGAGACCCAGTACTTC. Amino acids: CASSLLGGTKETQYF. The chain is built from TRBV7-3 and TRBJ2-5, with D tentatively TRBD1 (6 bases). Deletions cut 2 bases from V and 3 bases from J, with 13 bases between. CDR1 and CDR2 from the germline V gene are SGHTA and FQGTGA. The CDR3 is 15 amino acids.

The CDR3 reads CASSVAEGVQETQYF. DNA for the CDR3: TGTGCCAGCAGCGTAGCTGAAGGGGTCCAAGAGACCCAGTACTTC. The V and J genes are TRBV9 and TRBJ2-5, with a weak D call TRBD1 (5 bases). The V end was cut by 0 bases, the J end by 1 base, with 10 bases between. The CDR3 consists of 15 residues. The germline CDR1 and CDR2 sequences are SGDLS and YYNGEE.

The chain links TRBV7-6 to TRBJ2-5; 8 bases fit TRBD2. From germline, CDR1 is SGHVS and CDR2 FNYEAQ. The CDR3 covers 13 residues. V was pared by 8 bases and J by 4 bases, with 6 bases of the junction left unmatched. The CDR3 spells CASGLSGRETQYF. CDR3 nucleotide sequence: TGTGCCAGCGGACTGAGCGGGAGAGAGACCCAGTACTTC.

The rearrangement joins TRBV6-1 to TRBJ2-7; the match to TRBD2 covers 7 bases. After removal of 0 bases from V and 2 bases from J, the junction contained 4 bases not matched to a gene. Germline V CDR1 and CDR2: MNHNS, SASEGT. CDR3 length equals 15 residues. The CDR3 loop reads CASSEADGTTYEQYF. DNA for the CDR3: TGTGCCAGCAGTGAAGCTGATGGGACTACCTACGAGCAGTACTTC.

This clone is a singleton in its sample. This chain connects TRBV4-1 to TRBJ2-1; 11 bases line up with TRBD2. V was clipped by 0 bases and J by 4 bases; unmatched bases: 8. Germline CDR1 is MGHRA and CDR2 is YSYEKL. The CDR3 consists of 18 residues. Here the CDR3 reads CASSQDLTSGSQYNEQFF. The CDR3 bases are TGCGCCAGCAGCCAAGATCTCACTAGCGGGAGTCAGTACAATGAGCAGTTCTTC.

A note on this clone: A junction boundary mismatches the germline segment, possibly from a read error. The rearrangement links TRBV6-6 to TRBJ2-5; 12 bases are shared with TRBD2. This CDR3 spans 12 amino acids. CDR1 and CDR2 (germline): MNHNY, SVGAGI (reference sequence). CDR3 nucleotide sequence: TGTGCCAGCAGCATTCCTAGCGGGAGGGCCCACTTC. Protein: CASSIPSGRAHF.

The gene calls are TRBV19 and TRBJ2-1; the match to TRBD2 covers 11 bases. J was trimmed by 4 bases and V by 9 bases; bases with no gene match: 8. There are 15 residues in the CDR3. Germline V gives CDR1 LNHDA, CDR2 SQIVND (reference sequence). The DNA of the CDR3 is TGTGCCAGCCGCACGACTAGCGGGACGTACAATGAGCAGTTCTTC. It encodes CASRTTSGTYNEQFF.

The rearrangement joins TRBV9 to TRBJ2-7, with TRBD2 matching 9 bases. Germline loops: CDR1 SGDLS, CDR2 YYNGEE. CDR3 size: 15 residues. V lost 0 bases, J lost 2 bases, and 3 bases stayed unmatched. CDR3 amino acids: CASSVGGRAPYEQYF. Here the CDR3 DNA reads TGTGCCAGCAGCGTAGGCGGGAGGGCCCCCTACGAGCAGTACTTC.

V usage is TRBV18 and J usage is TRBJ2-1; D unclear. This CDR3 is built from 15 residues. CDR1 is KGHSH and CDR2 is LQKENI in the germline V gene. V was trimmed by 2 bases and J by 0 bases, leaving 8 bases between them. The CDR3 loop reads CASSPGPISYNEQFF. CDR3 nucleotides: TGTGCCAGCTCACCAGGGCCCATCTCCTACAATGAGCAGTTCTTC.

CDR3 region: CASSSQLSGELFF. The CDR3 nucleotides are TGTGCCAGCAGCTCCCAACTATCCGGGGAGCTGTTTTTT. V usage is TRBV13 and J usage is TRBJ2-2; D ambiguous. Trimming pared 4 bases from V and 6 bases from J, leaving 9 bases between. Germline CDR1 is PRHDT and CDR2 is FYEKMQ (reference sequence). The CDR3 consists of 13 residues. The complete variable domain, with remaining parts taken from reference TRBV13 and TRBJ2-2, reads AAGVIQSPRHLIKEKRETATLKCYPIPRHDTVYWYQQGPGQDPQFLISFYEKMQSDKGSIPDRFSAQQFSDYHSELNMSSLELGDSALYFCASSSQLSGELFFGEGSRLTVL.

The chain carries TRBV19 and TRBJ1-1, with 12 nucleotides matching TRBD1. With V trimmed by 6 bases and J by 1 base, 9 bases remained unmatched. Germline-derived CDR1 and CDR2 are LNHDA and SQIVND (reference sequence). CDR3 length: 17 residues. In DNA form, the CDR3 reads TGTGCCAGTAGGAGCCAAGGGGGACAGGGGGCGAACACTGAAGCTTTCTTT. It encodes CASRSQGGQGANTEAFF. Looking up the rest from reference TRBV19 and TRBJ1-1 gives the full variable domain: DGGITQSPKYLFRKEGQNVTLSCEQNLNHDAMYWYRQDPGQGLRLIYYSQIVNDFQKGDIAEGYSVSREKKESFPLTVTSAQKNPTAFYLCASRSQGGQGANTEAFFGQGTRLTVV.

The rearrangement links TRBV11-2 to TRBJ2-1; 7 bases fit TRBD1. There are 13 residues in the CDR3. V dropped 4 bases and J dropped 7; count of bases not matched to a gene: 4. CDR1 is SGHAT and CDR2 is FQNNGV in the germline V gene. CDR3 protein: CASSSDRVNEQFF. CDR3 DNA sequence: TGTGCCAGCAGCTCAGACAGGGTTAATGAGCAGTTCTTC.

This sequence joins TRBV18 and TRBJ2-1; no firm D call. The CDR3 covers 11 residues. V gave up 4 bases and J gave up 10 bases, with 8 bases separating them. Germline values: CDR1 KGHSH, CDR2 LQKENI. The CDR3 region has the DNA TGTGCCAGCTCACTAACATGGGAGCAGTTCTTC. Translated, it gives CASSLTWEQFF.

V and J are TRBV6-1 and TRBJ2-1, with 7 bases lining up with TRBD1. The CDR3 is made up of 15 amino acids. With V trimmed by 4 bases and J by 2 bases, 5 bases remained unmatched. Per the germline V gene, CDR1 is MNHNS and CDR2 is SASEGT. CDR3 coding DNA: TGTGCCAGCAGTGTAGACAGGGTTCCCTACAATGAGCAGTTCTTC. Translating gives CASSVDRVPYNEQFF.

The CDR3 protein is CASSQRTAGDEQFF. The DNA for the CDR3 is TGTGCCAGCAGCCAAAGGACTGCTGGCGATGAGCAGTTCTTC. This sequence joins TRBV4-2 and TRBJ2-1; tentative D call: TRBD2 (5 bases). V shed 2 bases and J shed 8 bases, with 13 bases lying between them. CDR1 is LGHNA, CDR2 YNFKEQ, per germline. The CDR3 has 14 amino acids.

This chain joins TRBV10-3 and TRBJ1-4; 7 bases agree with TRBD1. The CDR3 sequence is 14 residues long. Germline V gene sequence: CDR1 ENHRY, CDR2 SYGVKD. V shed 6 bases, J shed 5 bases, and the junction held 6 bases outside the gene matches. The CDR3 region is CAIREDRNNEKLFF. The CDR3 coding sequence is TGTGCCATCAGAGAGGACAGGAACAATGAAAAACTGTTTTTT.

CDR3 nucleotide sequence: TGTGCCAGTAGTCCCTGGACTAGCGGGGCCCCGAGGACCGGGGAGCTGTTTTTT. This encodes CASSPWTSGAPRTGELFF. This sequence joins TRBV19 and TRBJ2-2; TRBD2 aligns across 12 bases. The CDR3 contains 18 residues. Germline V gene data show CDR1 as LNHDA and CDR2 as SQIVND (reference sequence). The J segment lost 5 bases and the V segment lost 5 bases, leaving 12 bases of the junction unmatched.

The rearrangement links TRBV7-6 to TRBJ2-1; 9 bases agree with TRBD2. The length of the CDR3 is 20 residues. Germline CDR1 reads SGHVS; CDR2 reads FNYEAQ. Germline trimming cut 3 bases from V and 0 bases from J; bases unmatched to any gene: 15. The CDR3 protein is CASSFSPPTSGSSSYNEQFF. The CDR3 region has the DNA TGTGCCAGCAGCTTTAGCCCCCCGACTAGCGGCTCAAGCTCCTACAATGAGCAGTTCTTC.

V is TRBV5-1 and J is TRBJ2-7; 7 nucleotides line up with TRBD1. V was pared by 0 bases and J by 0 bases, with 3 bases of the junction left unmatched. The CDR3 is 15 residues long. From germline, CDR1 is SGHRS and CDR2 YFSETQ. CDR3 residues: CASSLEGTVSYEQYF. Here the CDR3 DNA reads TGCGCCAGCAGCTTGGAAGGGACAGTCTCCTACGAGCAGTACTTC.

The chain recombines TRBV6-1 with TRBJ1-5; perhaps TRBD1 as D (5 bases). The CDR3 is 17 residues long. The germline CDR1 and CDR2 sequences are MNHNS and SASEGT. Trimming shortened V by 4 bases and J by 1 base, and 17 bases separated the two germline ends. The CDR3 DNA sequence: TGTGCCAGCAGTGGGGAGGGGTCCATGGGGAGCAATCAGCCCCAGCATTTT. As protein: CASSGEGSMGSNQPQHF.

The genes are TRBV6-4 and TRBJ2-1; TRBD2 is a possible D gene (5 bases). There are 16 residues in the CDR3. Trimming pared 0 bases from V and 0 bases from J, leaving 9 bases between. Germline loops: CDR1 MRHNA, CDR2 SNTAGT. For the CDR3, the DNA is TGTGCCAGCAGTGACTCAATCGGGGTCTCCTACAATGAGCAGTTCTTC. It encodes CASSDSIGVSYNEQFF.

This rearrangement joins TRBV9 to TRBJ1-5; no clear D. The V end lost 3 bases, the J end lost 3 bases, and 10 bases lay between the germline ends. The CDR3 is 14 amino acids. Germline V gene sequence: CDR1 SGDLS, CDR2 YYNGEE. The CDR3 loop is CASSGGENNQPQHF. In nucleotides, the CDR3 is TGTGCCAGCAGCGGAGGAGAAAACAATCAGCCCCAGCATTTT.

The chain joins TRBV15 to TRBJ1-1, with D unresolved. Deletions cut 2 bases from V and 5 bases from J, with 15 bases between. Germline V gene data show CDR1 as LNHNV and CDR2 as YYDKDF (reference sequence). This CDR3 has 15 amino acids. In DNA, the CDR3 is TGTGCCACCAGCAGACCGGCGACACAATGGACTGAAGCTTTCTTT. Translation: CATSRPATQWTEAFF. Full variable domain (remainder filled in from reference TRBV15 and TRBJ1-1): DAMVIQNPRYQVTQFGKPVTLSCSQTLNHNVMYWYQQKSSQAPKLLFHYYDKDFNNEADTPDNFQSRRPNTSFCFLDIRSPGLGDTAMYLCATSRPATQWTEAFFGQGTRLTVV.